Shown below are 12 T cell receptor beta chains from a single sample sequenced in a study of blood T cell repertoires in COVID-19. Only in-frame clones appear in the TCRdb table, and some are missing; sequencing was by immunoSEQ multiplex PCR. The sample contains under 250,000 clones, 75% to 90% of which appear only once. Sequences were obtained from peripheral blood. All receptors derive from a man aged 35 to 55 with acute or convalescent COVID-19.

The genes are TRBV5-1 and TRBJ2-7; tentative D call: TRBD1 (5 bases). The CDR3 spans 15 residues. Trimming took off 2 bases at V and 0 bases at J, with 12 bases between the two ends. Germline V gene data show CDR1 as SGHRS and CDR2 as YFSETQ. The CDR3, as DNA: TGCGCCAGCAGCTTTCAGGGATTAGGCTCCTACGAGCAGTACTTC. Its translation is CASSFQGLGSYEQYF.

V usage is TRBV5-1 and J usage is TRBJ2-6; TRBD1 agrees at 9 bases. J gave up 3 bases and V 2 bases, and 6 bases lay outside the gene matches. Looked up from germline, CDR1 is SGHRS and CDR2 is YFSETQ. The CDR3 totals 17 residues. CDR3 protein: CASSFSPDRGGANVLTF. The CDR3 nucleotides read TGCGCCAGCAGCTTTTCACCGGACAGGGGTGGGGCCAACGTCCTGACTTTC.

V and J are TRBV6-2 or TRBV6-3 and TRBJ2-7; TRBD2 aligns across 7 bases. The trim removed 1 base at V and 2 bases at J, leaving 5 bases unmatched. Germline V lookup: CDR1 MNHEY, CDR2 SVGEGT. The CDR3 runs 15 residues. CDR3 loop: CASSYWGGTTYEQYF. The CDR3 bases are TGTGCCAGCAGTTACTGGGGGGGGACTACCTACGAGCAGTACTTC.

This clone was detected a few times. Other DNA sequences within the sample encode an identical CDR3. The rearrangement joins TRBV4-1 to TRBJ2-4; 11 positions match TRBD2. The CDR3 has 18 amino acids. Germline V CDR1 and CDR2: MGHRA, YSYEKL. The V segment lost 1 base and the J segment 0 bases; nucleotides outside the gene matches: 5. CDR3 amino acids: CASSQVLAGGLAKNIQYF. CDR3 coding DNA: TGCGCCAGCAGCCAAGTCCTAGCGGGAGGCTTAGCCAAAAACATTCAGTACTTC.

CDR3 in DNA: TGTGCCAGCAGTTCCGGGAACACTGAAGCTTTCTTT. Its protein is CASSSGNTEAFF. The chain has TRBV27 and TRBJ1-1; D unresolved. CDR1 and CDR2 from the germline V gene are MNHEY and SMNVEV (reference sequence). The CDR3 is 12 residues long. V was shortened by 4 bases and J by 1 base, with 4 bases between the two germline ends.

Here the CDR3 DNA reads TGTGCCAGTAGTTTCGGACAGGGTTTATACGAGCAGTACTTC. It specifies CASSFGQGLYEQYF. J is TRBJ2-7 and V is TRBV19, with TRBD1 matching 8 bases. The ends lost 5 bases at V and 4 bases at J; junction bases unmatched: 7. The CDR3 length is 14 residues. Germline V CDR1 and CDR2: LNHDA, SQIVND (reference sequence). Combining the CDR3 with reference TRBV19 and TRBJ2-7 gives the whole variable domain DGGITQSPKYLFRKEGQNVTLSCEQNLNHDAMYWYRQDPGQGLRLIYYSQIVNDFQKGDIAEGYSVSREKKESFPLTVTSAQKNPTAFYLCASSFGQGLYEQYFGPGTRLTVT.

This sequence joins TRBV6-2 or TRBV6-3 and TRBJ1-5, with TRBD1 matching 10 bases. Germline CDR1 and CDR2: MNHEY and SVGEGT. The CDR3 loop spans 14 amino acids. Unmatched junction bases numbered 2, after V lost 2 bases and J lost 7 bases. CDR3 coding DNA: TGTGCCAGCAGTTACGGACAGGGGGTCCAGCCCCAGCATTTT. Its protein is CASSYGQGVQPQHF.

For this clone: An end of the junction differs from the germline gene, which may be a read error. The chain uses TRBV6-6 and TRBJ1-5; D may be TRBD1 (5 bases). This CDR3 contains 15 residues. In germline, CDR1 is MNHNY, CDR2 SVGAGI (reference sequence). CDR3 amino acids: CASTYSQGSNQPQHF. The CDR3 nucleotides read TGTGCCAGCACTTACAGCCAGGGTAGCAATCAGCCCCAGCATTTT.

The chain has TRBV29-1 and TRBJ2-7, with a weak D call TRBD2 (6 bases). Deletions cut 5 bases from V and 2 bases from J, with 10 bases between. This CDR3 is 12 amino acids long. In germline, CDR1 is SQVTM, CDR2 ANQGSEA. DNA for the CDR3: TGCAGCGTTACCCGGGGGACCTACGAGCAGTACTTC. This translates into CSVTRGTYEQYF.

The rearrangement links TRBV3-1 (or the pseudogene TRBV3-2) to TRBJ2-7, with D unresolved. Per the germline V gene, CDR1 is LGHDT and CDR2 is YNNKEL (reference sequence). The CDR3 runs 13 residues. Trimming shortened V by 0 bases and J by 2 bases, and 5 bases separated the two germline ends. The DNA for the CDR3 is TGTGCCAGCAGCCAAGACCTACCCTACGAGCAGTACTTC. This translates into CASSQDLPYEQYF.

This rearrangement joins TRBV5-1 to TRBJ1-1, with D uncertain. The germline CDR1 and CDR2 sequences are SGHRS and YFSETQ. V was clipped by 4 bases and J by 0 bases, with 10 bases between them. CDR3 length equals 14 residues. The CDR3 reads CASSPEQMNTEAFF. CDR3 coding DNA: TGCGCCAGCAGCCCTGAACAGATGAACACTGAAGCTTTCTTT.

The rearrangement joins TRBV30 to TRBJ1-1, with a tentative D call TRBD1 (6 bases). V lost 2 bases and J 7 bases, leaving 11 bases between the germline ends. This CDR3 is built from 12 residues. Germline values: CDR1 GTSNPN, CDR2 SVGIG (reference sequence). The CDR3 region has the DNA TGTGCCTGGAGTACCGGACAGTTTGAAGCTTTCTTT. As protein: CAWSTGQFEAFF. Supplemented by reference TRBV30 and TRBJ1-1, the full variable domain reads SQTIHQWPATLVQPVGSPLSLECTVEGTSNPNLYWYRQAAGRGLQLLFYSVGIGQISSEVPQNLSASRPQDRQFILSSKKLLLSDSGFYLCAWSTGQFEAFFGQGTRLTVV.